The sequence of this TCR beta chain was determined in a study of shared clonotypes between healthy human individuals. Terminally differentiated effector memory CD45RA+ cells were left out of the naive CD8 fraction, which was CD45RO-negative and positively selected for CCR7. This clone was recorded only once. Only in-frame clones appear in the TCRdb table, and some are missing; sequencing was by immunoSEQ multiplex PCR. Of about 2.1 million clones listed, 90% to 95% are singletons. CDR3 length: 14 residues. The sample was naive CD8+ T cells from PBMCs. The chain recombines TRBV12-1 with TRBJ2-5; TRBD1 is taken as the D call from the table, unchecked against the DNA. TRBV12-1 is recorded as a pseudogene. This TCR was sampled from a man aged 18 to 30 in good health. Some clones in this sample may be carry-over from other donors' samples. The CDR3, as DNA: TGTGCCAGCAGCCCCCCAGGGGAGCAAGAGACCCAGTACTTC. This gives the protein CASSPPGEQETQYF.